This is a list of T cell receptor beta chains from one sample in a study of blood T cell repertoires in COVID-19. Measured with immunoSEQ multiplex PCR; TCRdb has only the in-frame clones, and not every one. The sample contains 100,000 to 140,000 clones, more than 70% of which appear only once. Sequenced input: peripheral blood. The receptors derive from a man between 65 and 85 years old with acute or convalescent COVID-19. Each CDR3 is given with its conserved first and last residue. Each record gives: clone size, J gene, V gene, D gene, CDR3 protein, CDR3 DNA. D genes are given only for firm matches. A clone size is listed for some rows: how often the clone was seen (once, few, many), or a class if it is expanded.

clone size: -
J gene: TRBJ2-1
V gene: TRBV6-6
D gene: -
CDR3 protein: CASSYSSSQEGSEQFF
CDR3 DNA: TGTGCCAGCAGTTACTCGAGCTCCCAGGAGGGAAGTGAGCAGTTCTTC

clone size: -
J gene: TRBJ1-1
V gene: TRBV6-5
D gene: -
CDR3 protein: CASTQQENVGGWAFF
CDR3 DNA: TGTGCCAGCACCCAACAGGAAAACGTCGGTGGTTGGGCTTTCTTT

clone size: -
J gene: TRBJ1-4
V gene: TRBV19
D gene: -
CDR3 protein: CASSLGLATNEKLFF
CDR3 DNA: TGTGCCAGTAGCCTTGGGCTCGCAACTAATGAAAAACTGTTTTTT

clone size: -
J gene: TRBJ2-1
V gene: TRBV7-3
D gene: TRBD2
CDR3 protein: CASSPTSDNEQFF
CDR3 DNA: TGTGCCAGCAGCCCTACTAGCGACAATGAGCAGTTCTTC

clone size: -
J gene: TRBJ2-7
V gene: TRBV21-1
D gene: -
CDR3 protein: CASIFGGSSYEQYF
CDR3 DNA: TGTGCCAGCATCTTCGGGGGGAGCTCCTACGAGCAGTACTTC

clone size: -
J gene: TRBJ1-1
V gene: TRBV7-6
D gene: -
CDR3 protein: CASSLAWNTEAFF
CDR3 DNA: TGTGCCAGCAGCTTAGCCTGGAACACTGAAGCTTTCTTT

clone size: -
J gene: TRBJ1-1
V gene: TRBV5-5
D gene: -
CDR3 protein: CASSLDVGATFF
CDR3 DNA: TGTGCCAGCAGCTTGGATGTAGGGGCAACTTTCTTT

clone size: -
J gene: TRBJ1-1
V gene: TRBV29-1
D gene: TRBD1
CDR3 protein: CSVDRQGRTEAFF
CDR3 DNA: TGCAGCGTTGATAGACAGGGACGGACTGAAGCTTTCTTT

clone size: -
J gene: TRBJ2-5
V gene: TRBV7-9
D gene: TRBD2
CDR3 protein: CASSFSSGGETQYF
CDR3 DNA: TGTGCCAGCAGCTTTTCTAGCGGGGGAGAGACCCAGTACTTC

clone size: few
J gene: TRBJ1-2
V gene: TRBV12-5
D gene: -
CDR3 protein: CASGLVLRQTNYGYTF
CDR3 DNA: TGTGCTAGTGGTTTGGTTTTGCGACAGACCAACTATGGCTACACCTTC

clone size: -
J gene: TRBJ2-2
V gene: TRBV6-6
D gene: -
CDR3 protein: CASTVTGELFF
CDR3 DNA: TGTGCCAGCACCGTCACCGGGGAGCTGTTTTTT

clone size: -
J gene: TRBJ1-3
V gene: TRBV27
D gene: TRBD1
CDR3 protein: CASSTNRGSGNTIYF
CDR3 DNA: TGTGCCAGCAGTACTAACAGGGGGTCTGGAAACACCATATATTTT

clone size: -
J gene: TRBJ1-5
V gene: TRBV2
D gene: -
CDR3 protein: CASSSDSFNQPQHF
CDR3 DNA: TGTGCCAGCAGTAGCGACAGCTTCAATCAGCCCCAGCATTTT

clone size: few
J gene: TRBJ1-2
V gene: TRBV12-3/TRBV12-4
D gene: -
CDR3 protein: CASSLPPYYGYTF
CDR3 DNA: TGTGCCAGCAGCCTTCCTCCTTACTATGGCTACACCTTC

clone size: -
J gene: TRBJ1-2
V gene: TRBV29-1
D gene: TRBD1
CDR3 protein: CSVRQGIDYGYTF
CDR3 DNA: TGCAGCGTGCGACAGGGTATAGACTATGGCTACACCTTC

clone size: -
J gene: TRBJ2-7
V gene: TRBV6-2/TRBV6-3
D gene: TRBD1
CDR3 protein: CASSWTGTAYEQYF
CDR3 DNA: TGTGCCAGCAGTTGGACCGGGACAGCCTACGAGCAGTACTTC

clone size: few
J gene: TRBJ1-1
V gene: TRBV12-5
D gene: -
CDR3 protein: CASVQMNTEAFF
CDR3 DNA: TGTGCTAGTGTCCAGATGAACACTGAAGCTTTCTTT

clone size: -
J gene: TRBJ1-4
V gene: TRBV9
D gene: -
CDR3 protein: CASSAGGSFNEKLFF
CDR3 DNA: TGTGCCAGCAGCGCCGGGGGTTCGTTTAATGAAAAACTGTTTTTT

clone size: -
J gene: TRBJ1-1
V gene: TRBV2
D gene: -
CDR3 protein: CASSERLGTEAFF
CDR3 DNA: TGTGCCAGCAGTGAGCGGTTGGGCACTGAAGCTTTCTTT

clone size: -
J gene: TRBJ2-1
V gene: TRBV15
D gene: -
CDR3 protein: CATSRARERWSSYNEQFF
CDR3 DNA: TGTGCCACCAGCAGAGCACGAGAGCGTTGGAGCTCCTACAATGAGCAGTTCTTC

clone size: -
J gene: TRBJ1-6
V gene: TRBV18
D gene: TRBD1
CDR3 protein: CASSPTGTDFNSPLHF
CDR3 DNA: TGTGCCAGCTCACCAACCGGGACAGACTTTAATTCACCCCTCCACTTT

clone size: -
J gene: TRBJ1-1
V gene: TRBV11-3
D gene: TRBD1
CDR3 protein: CASSPGQGRGGGTEAFF
CDR3 DNA: TGTGCCAGCAGCCCCGGACAGGGGCGCGGTGGGGGCACTGAAGCTTTCTTT

clone size: -
J gene: TRBJ2-3
V gene: TRBV11-2
D gene: TRBD2
CDR3 protein: CASSLDKGGGLRVSDTQYF
CDR3 DNA: TGTGCCAGCAGCTTAGATAAGGGCGGGGGGCTTCGAGTTTCAGATACGCAGTATTTT

clone size: once
J gene: TRBJ2-7
V gene: TRBV6-6
D gene: TRBD2
CDR3 protein: CASSYGSLSGGQYF
CDR3 DNA: TGTGCCAGCAGTTATGGCAGTCTCTCGGGGGGGCAGTACTTC

clone size: -
J gene: TRBJ2-3
V gene: TRBV18
D gene: -
CDR3 protein: CASSPNSLPTDTQYF
CDR3 DNA: TGTGCCAGCTCACCCAACAGCCTTCCCACAGATACGCAGTATTTT

clone size: -
J gene: TRBJ2-2
V gene: TRBV15
D gene: -
CDR3 protein: CATSRDLNTGELFF
CDR3 DNA: TGTGCCACCAGCAGAGATCTGAACACCGGGGAGCTGTTTTTT

clone size: once
J gene: TRBJ2-5
V gene: TRBV19
D gene: TRBD2
CDR3 protein: CASSIGSGGAGETQYF
CDR3 DNA: TGTGCCAGTAGTATAGGAAGCGGGGGGGCCGGAGAGACCCAGTACTTC

clone size: -
J gene: TRBJ1-2
V gene: TRBV19
D gene: -
CDR3 protein: CASRPGQKTNYGYTF
CDR3 DNA: TGTGCCAGTAGGCCCGGACAGAAAACTAACTATGGCTACACCTTC

clone size: -
J gene: TRBJ2-7
V gene: TRBV6-4
D gene: TRBD1
CDR3 protein: CASSVETGGHYEQYF
CDR3 DNA: TGTGCCAGCAGTGTTGAGACAGGGGGCCACTACGAGCAGTACTTC

clone size: -
J gene: TRBJ2-2
V gene: TRBV5-1
D gene: -
CDR3 protein: CASSLLLQGTGELFF
CDR3 DNA: TGCGCCAGCAGCTTACTACTACAGGGCACCGGGGAGCTGTTTTTT

clone size: few
J gene: TRBJ2-3
V gene: TRBV7-3
D gene: TRBD2
CDR3 protein: CASSRAGGSTDTQYF
CDR3 DNA: TGTGCCAGTTCCCGAGCGGGGGGGAGCACAGATACGCAGTATTTT

clone size: -
J gene: TRBJ2-3
V gene: TRBV7-2
D gene: TRBD2
CDR3 protein: CASSLGLAGGHNTDTQYF
CDR3 DNA: TGTGCCAGCAGCTTGGGGCTAGCGGGGGGACATAATACAGATACGCAGTATTTT

clone size: -
J gene: TRBJ2-1
V gene: TRBV3-1/TRBV3-2
D gene: -
CDR3 protein: CASSQEYTRNEQFF
CDR3 DNA: TGTGCCAGCAGCCAAGAGTACACCCGCAATGAGCAGTTCTTC

clone size: -
J gene: TRBJ2-7
V gene: TRBV3-1/TRBV3-2
D gene: -
CDR3 protein: CASGSYEQYF
CDR3 DNA: TGTGCCAGCGGCAGTTACGAGCAGTACTTC

clone size: -
J gene: TRBJ2-5
V gene: TRBV29-1
D gene: -
CDR3 protein: CSVEVTDQETQYF
CDR3 DNA: TGCAGCGTTGAAGTGACAGATCAAGAGACCCAGTACTTC

clone size: -
J gene: TRBJ2-7
V gene: TRBV7-6
D gene: TRBD1
CDR3 protein: CASSPLGQGRDRYEQYF
CDR3 DNA: TGTGCCAGCAGCCCGCTGGGACAGGGAAGGGATCGCTACGAGCAGTACTTC

clone size: once
J gene: TRBJ1-3
V gene: TRBV18
D gene: -
CDR3 protein: CASSPRAPSGNTIYF
CDR3 DNA: TGTGCCAGCTCACCACGAGCGCCTTCTGGAAACACCATATATTTT

clone size: -
J gene: TRBJ1-2
V gene: TRBV18
D gene: -
CDR3 protein: CASSPGGDYGYTF
CDR3 DNA: TGTGCCAGCTCACCAGGCGGGGACTATGGCTACACCTTC

clone size: -
J gene: TRBJ2-2
V gene: TRBV11-3
D gene: TRBD1
CDR3 protein: CASSQTGGRTTGELFF
CDR3 DNA: TGTGCCAGCAGCCAGACAGGGGGACGAACCACCGGGGAGCTGTTTTTT

clone size: -
J gene: TRBJ2-7
V gene: TRBV3-1/TRBV3-2
D gene: TRBD2
CDR3 protein: CASSQEASGGTGEYF
CDR3 DNA: TGTGCCAGCAGCCAAGAGGCTAGCGGGGGTACAGGAGAGTACTTC

clone size: -
J gene: TRBJ2-7
V gene: TRBV21-1
D gene: -
CDR3 protein: CASSTWTASYEQYF
CDR3 DNA: TGTGCCAGCAGCACATGGACAGCTTCCTACGAGCAGTACTTC

clone size: few
J gene: TRBJ2-7
V gene: TRBV13
D gene: TRBD1
CDR3 protein: CASSYRTGRNEQYF
CDR3 DNA: TGTGCCAGCAGTTACCGGACAGGGCGGAACGAGCAGTACTTC

clone size: -
J gene: TRBJ2-7
V gene: TRBV6-5
D gene: -
CDR3 protein: CASSSLYEQYF
CDR3 DNA: TGTGCCAGCAGTTCCCTCTACGAGCAGTACTTC

clone size: -
J gene: TRBJ2-7
V gene: TRBV6-5
D gene: TRBD2
CDR3 protein: CASKSPGLGPYGQYF
CDR3 DNA: TGTGCCAGCAAGTCCCCGGGACTAGGGCCCTACGGGCAGTACTTC

clone size: once
J gene: TRBJ2-5
V gene: TRBV11-3
D gene: TRBD1
CDR3 protein: CASSSDRETQYF
CDR3 DNA: TGTGCCAGCAGCTCGGACAGGGAGACCCAGTACTTC

clone size: -
J gene: TRBJ2-3
V gene: TRBV11-2
D gene: TRBD2
CDR3 protein: CASSLDRAGGSVTQYF
CDR3 DNA: TGTGCCAGCAGCTTGGACCGAGCGGGGGGGAGTGTTACGCAGTATTTT

clone size: -
J gene: TRBJ2-5
V gene: TRBV12-3/TRBV12-4
D gene: TRBD1
CDR3 protein: CASRGTAQETQYF
CDR3 DNA: TGTGCCAGCAGAGGGACAGCCCAAGAGACCCAGTACTTC

clone size: -
J gene: TRBJ1-6
V gene: TRBV9
D gene: -
CDR3 protein: CASSVGQLAYNSPLHF
CDR3 DNA: TGTGCCAGCAGCGTAGGACAGCTAGCCTATAATTCACCCCTCCACTTT

clone size: -
J gene: TRBJ1-1
V gene: TRBV7-8
D gene: -
CDR3 protein: CASSESRTPTEAFF
CDR3 DNA: TGTGCCAGCAGTGAATCACGGACACCTACTGAAGCTTTCTTT